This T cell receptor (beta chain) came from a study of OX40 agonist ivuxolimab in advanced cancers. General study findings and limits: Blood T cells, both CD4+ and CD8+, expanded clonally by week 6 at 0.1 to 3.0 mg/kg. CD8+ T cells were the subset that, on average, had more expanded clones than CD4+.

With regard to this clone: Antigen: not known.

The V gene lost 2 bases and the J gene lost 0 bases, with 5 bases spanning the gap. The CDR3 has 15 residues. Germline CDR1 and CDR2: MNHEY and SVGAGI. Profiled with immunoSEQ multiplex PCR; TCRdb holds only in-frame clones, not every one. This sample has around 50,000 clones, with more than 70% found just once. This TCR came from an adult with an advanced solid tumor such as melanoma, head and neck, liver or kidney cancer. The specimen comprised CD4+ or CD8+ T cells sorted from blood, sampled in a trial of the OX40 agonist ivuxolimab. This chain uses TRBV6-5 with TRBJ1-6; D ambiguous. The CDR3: CASSYGSSYNSPLHF. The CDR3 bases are TGTGCCAGCAGTTACGGCAGCTCCTATAATTCACCCCTCCACTTT.